The sequence of this TCR beta chain was determined in a study of blood T cell repertoires in COVID-19. In the study overall: Samples came from the United States, Italy and Spain, spanning acute and convalescent COVID-19.

J gave up 5 bases and V 4 bases, and 12 bases lay outside the gene matches. The CDR3 runs 16 residues. Germline V lookup: CDR1 LGHDT, CDR2 YNNKEL (reference sequence). Sequencing was performed with immunoSEQ multiplex PCR; in TCRdb, only in-frame clones are kept and a portion is missing. Of around 280,000 clones listed, roughly 85% are singletons. This chain links TRBV3-1 (or the pseudogene TRBV3-2) with TRBJ2-5; TRBD1 agrees at 8 bases. Sequences were obtained from PBMCs or T cells enriched from blood (not recorded which). This TCR came from a woman aged 40 to 50 who had recovered from COVID-19. The CDR3 loop reads CASSPPSGTGMETQYF. CDR3 DNA: TGTGCCAGCAGCCCTCCGTCGGGGACAGGAATGGAGACCCAGTACTTC.